This TCR beta chain was identified in a study of cytomegalovirus exposure and HLA in healthy donors. Study details: Among around 200 million T cells, an earlier analysis found roughly 120 million unique TCR beta sequences.

The PCR was carried out with 60 Vbeta primers and 13 Jbeta primers. Sequencing used immunoSEQ multiplex PCR; TCRdb keeps in-frame clones, though not all of them. Here the sample spans approximately 110,000 clones, roughly three quarters being singletons. Each donor was nominally healthy when sampled (though unrecorded immune exposures were likely). General study findings and limits: Equally common other TCR beta chains were less clonally expanded than HLA-associated ones, a later analysis found. Most TCR beta V segments were productive about 87% or about 30% of the time in an earlier analysis.

A note on this clone: Antigen specificity is unknown. One junction end disagrees with the germline gene, perhaps due to a read error.

Sequencing was done on a sample of PBMCs. The TCR comes from a woman aged 30 to 39 in good health and CMV-seronegative.

CDR3 amino acids: CSSSSYSGREGAGELFF. The CDR3 nucleotides read TGTTCCAGCAGCTCATATAGCGGGAGAGAGGGGGCCGGGGAGCTGTTTTTT. The chain recombines TRBV7-9 with TRBJ2-2; 9 nucleotides match TRBD2. This CDR3 has 17 residues. The germline V gene encodes CDR1 SEHNR and CDR2 FQNEAQ (reference sequence).